This T cell receptor beta chain appears in the sequencing data of a study of cytomegalovirus exposure and HLA in healthy donors. Study context: From donors who were HLA-typed, an early data release held 70 million to 90 million unique TCRs.

The CDR3 consists of 14 residues. Per germline, CDR1 MNHNY and CDR2 SVGAGI (reference sequence). The ends lost 5 bases at V and 1 base at J; junction bases unmatched: 3. PCR employed 60 Vbeta and 13 Jbeta primers. Generated by immunoSEQ multiplex PCR, the TCRdb table keeps only in-frame clones and is missing some. The data contain fewer than 200,000 clones, around 80% of them seen just once; the ten biggest clones take up around 4.3%. A note on this clone: The antigen remains undetermined.

Study-level findings and limits: Per a later analysis, HLA-associated TCR beta chains showed more clonal expansion than other, equally common TCR beta chains. Roughly uniform depth of sequencing across donors was assumed in presence/absence analyses.

This chain joins TRBV6-6 and TRBJ2-7; 9 bases agree with TRBD2. The sequenced sample was PBMCs. The clonotype originates from a woman in her 50s in good health and CMV-seropositive. CDR3: CASSRLAGSYEQYF. The CDR3 DNA follows: TGTGCCAGCAGTAGGCTAGCGGGGTCCTACGAGCAGTACTTC.